The clone carrying this T cell receptor beta chain appeared once. Profiling relied on immunoSEQ multiplex PCR, and the TCRdb table lists in-frame clones only, not all of them. Of some 76,000 clones in the sample, around nine tenths were seen once. The CDR3 length is 15 residues. In germline, CDR1 is LGHDT, CDR2 YNNKEL (reference sequence). Between the trimmed V and J ends, which lost 4 bases and 4 bases, there was a span of 16 bases. The source of the sample is a study of blood T cell repertoires in COVID-19. The sequenced sample consisted of peripheral blood. This receptor was identified in a human donor in a cohort sampled during active COVID-19. This sequence joins TRBV3-1 (or the pseudogene TRBV3-2) and TRBJ1-1, with D perhaps TRBD1 (6 bases). DNA of the CDR3: TGTGCCAGCAGCCCGAGACAGGAATGGGGCACTGAAGCTTTCTTT. Amino acids: CASSPRQEWGTEAFF.